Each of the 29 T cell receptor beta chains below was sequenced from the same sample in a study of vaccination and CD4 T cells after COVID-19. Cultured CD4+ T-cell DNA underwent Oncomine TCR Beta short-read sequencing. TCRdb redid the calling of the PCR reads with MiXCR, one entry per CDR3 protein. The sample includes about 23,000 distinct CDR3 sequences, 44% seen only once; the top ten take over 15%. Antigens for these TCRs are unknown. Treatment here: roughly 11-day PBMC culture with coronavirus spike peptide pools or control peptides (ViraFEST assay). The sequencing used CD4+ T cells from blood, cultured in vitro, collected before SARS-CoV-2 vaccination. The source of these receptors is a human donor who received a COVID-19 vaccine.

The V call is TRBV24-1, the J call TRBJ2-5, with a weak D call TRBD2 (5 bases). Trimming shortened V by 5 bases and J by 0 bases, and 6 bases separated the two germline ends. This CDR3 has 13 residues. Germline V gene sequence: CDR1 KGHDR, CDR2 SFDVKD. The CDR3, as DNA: TGTGCCACCAGTGGGGAGTACCAAGAGACCCAGTACTTC. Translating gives CATSGEYQETQYF.

The CDR3 spells CASSQERQGDPEAFF. In DNA form, the CDR3 reads TGCGCCAGCAGCCAAGAAAGGCAGGGTGATCCTGAAGCTTTCTTT. The chain joins TRBV4-1 to TRBJ1-1, with a possible D match to TRBD1 (5 bases). CDR1 is MGHRA and CDR2 is YSYEKL in the germline V gene. Deletions cut 0 bases from V and 6 bases from J, with 14 bases between. The CDR3 totals 15 residues.

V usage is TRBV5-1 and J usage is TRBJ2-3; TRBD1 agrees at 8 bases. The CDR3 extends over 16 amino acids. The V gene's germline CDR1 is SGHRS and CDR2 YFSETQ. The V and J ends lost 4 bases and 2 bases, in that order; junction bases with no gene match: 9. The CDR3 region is CASSEGQGTITDTQYF. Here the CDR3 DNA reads TGCGCCAGCAGCGAAGGACAGGGTACGATCACAGATACGCAGTATTTT.

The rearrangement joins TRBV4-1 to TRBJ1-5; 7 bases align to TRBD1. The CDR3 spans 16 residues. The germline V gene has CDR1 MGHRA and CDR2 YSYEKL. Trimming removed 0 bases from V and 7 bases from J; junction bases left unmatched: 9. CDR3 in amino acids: CASSQDGGTDPQPQHF. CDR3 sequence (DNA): TGCGCCAGCAGCCAAGATGGAGGGACAGACCCGCAGCCCCAGCATTTT.

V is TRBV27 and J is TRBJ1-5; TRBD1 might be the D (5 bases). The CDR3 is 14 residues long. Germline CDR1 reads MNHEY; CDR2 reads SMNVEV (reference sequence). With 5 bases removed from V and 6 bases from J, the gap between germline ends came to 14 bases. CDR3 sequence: CASSPSVTGQPQHF. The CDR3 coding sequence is TGTGCCAGCAGTCCGAGCGTAACAGGTCAGCCCCAGCATTTT.

CDR3 sequence reads: CASSSGDRVLTEAFF. The CDR3 bases are TGTGCCAGTAGTTCGGGGGACAGGGTACTTACTGAAGCTTTCTTT. The chain carries TRBV19 and TRBJ1-1; 9 bases map to TRBD1. The ends lost 5 bases at V and 5 bases at J; junction bases unmatched: 9. Per the germline V gene, CDR1 is LNHDA and CDR2 is SQIVND (reference sequence). The CDR3 length is 15 residues.

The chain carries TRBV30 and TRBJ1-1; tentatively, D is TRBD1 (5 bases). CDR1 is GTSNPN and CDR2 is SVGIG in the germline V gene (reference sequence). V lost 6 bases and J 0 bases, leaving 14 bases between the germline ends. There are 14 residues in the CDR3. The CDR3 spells CACPQKGLNTEAFF. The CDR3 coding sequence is TGTGCCTGTCCCCAGAAGGGGTTGAACACTGAAGCTTTCTTT.

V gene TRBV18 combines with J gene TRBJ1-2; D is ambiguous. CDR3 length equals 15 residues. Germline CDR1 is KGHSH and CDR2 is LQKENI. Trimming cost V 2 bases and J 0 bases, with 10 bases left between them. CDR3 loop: CASSPGEDTNYGYTF. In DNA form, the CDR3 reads TGTGCCAGCTCACCAGGGGAGGATACTAACTATGGCTACACCTTC.

The CDR3 nucleotides read TGTGCCAGCAGCCAACCGGACAGGGAACGGGAAAAACTGTTTTTT. Protein product: CASSQPDREREKLFF. The chain carries TRBV7-9 and TRBJ1-4; 8 bases map to TRBD1. The CDR3 contains 15 residues. The V and J ends lost 5 bases and 8 bases, in that order; junction bases with no gene match: 10. CDR1 SEHNR and CDR2 FQNEAQ come from the germline V gene (reference sequence).

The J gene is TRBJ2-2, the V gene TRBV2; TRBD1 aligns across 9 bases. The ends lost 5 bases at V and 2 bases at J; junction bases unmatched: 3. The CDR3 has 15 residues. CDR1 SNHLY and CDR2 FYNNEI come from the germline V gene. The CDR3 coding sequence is TGTGCCAGCAGTAGGGACAGGGCAAACACCGGGGAGCTGTTTTTT. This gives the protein CASSRDRANTGELFF.

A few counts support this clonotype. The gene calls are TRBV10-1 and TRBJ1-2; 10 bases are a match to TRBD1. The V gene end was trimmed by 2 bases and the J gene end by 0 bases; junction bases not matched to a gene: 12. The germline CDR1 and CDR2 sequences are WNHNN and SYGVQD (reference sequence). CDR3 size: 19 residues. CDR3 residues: CASSEPSWDRGEPNYGYTF. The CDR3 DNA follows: TGCGCCAGCAGTGAGCCGAGCTGGGACAGGGGCGAGCCTAACTATGGCTACACCTTC.

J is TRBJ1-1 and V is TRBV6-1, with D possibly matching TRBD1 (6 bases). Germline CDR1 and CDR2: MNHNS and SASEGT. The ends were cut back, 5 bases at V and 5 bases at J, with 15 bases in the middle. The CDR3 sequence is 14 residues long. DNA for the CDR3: TGTGCCAGCAGTCTCAGGGGCCCGGTAACTGAAGCTTTCTTT. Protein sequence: CASSLRGPVTEAFF.

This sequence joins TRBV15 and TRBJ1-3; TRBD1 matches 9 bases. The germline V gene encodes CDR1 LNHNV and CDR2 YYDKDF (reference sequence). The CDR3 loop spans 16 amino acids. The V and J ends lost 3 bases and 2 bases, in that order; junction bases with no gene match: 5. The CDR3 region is CATSSHRQGAGNTIYF. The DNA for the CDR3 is TGTGCCACCAGCAGCCACAGACAGGGGGCTGGAAACACCATATATTTT.

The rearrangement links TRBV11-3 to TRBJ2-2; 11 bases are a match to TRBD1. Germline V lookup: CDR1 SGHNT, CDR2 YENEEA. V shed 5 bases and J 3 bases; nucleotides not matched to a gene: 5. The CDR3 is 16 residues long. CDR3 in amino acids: CASSLGTGGYTGELFF. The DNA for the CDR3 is TGTGCCAGCAGCCTCGGGACAGGGGGGTACACCGGGGAGCTGTTTTTT.

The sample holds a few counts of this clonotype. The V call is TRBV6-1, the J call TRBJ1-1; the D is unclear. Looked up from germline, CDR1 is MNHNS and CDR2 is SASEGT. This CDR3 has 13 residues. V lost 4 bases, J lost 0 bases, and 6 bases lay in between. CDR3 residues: CASSGHVNTEAFF. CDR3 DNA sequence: TGTGCCAGCAGTGGACACGTGAACACTGAAGCTTTCTTT.

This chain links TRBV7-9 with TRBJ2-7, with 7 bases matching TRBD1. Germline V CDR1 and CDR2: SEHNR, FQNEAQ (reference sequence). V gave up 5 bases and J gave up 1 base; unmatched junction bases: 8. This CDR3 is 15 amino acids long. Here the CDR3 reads CASSDSRGQSYEQYF. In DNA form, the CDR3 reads TGTGCCAGCAGCGACTCAAGGGGACAGTCCTACGAGCAGTACTTC.

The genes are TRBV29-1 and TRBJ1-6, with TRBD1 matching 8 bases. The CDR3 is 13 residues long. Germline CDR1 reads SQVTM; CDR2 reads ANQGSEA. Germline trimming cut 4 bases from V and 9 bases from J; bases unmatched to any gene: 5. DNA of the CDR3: TGCAGCGTTGCAGGGGGCGCGGGTTCACCCCTCCACTTT. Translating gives CSVAGGAGSPLHF.

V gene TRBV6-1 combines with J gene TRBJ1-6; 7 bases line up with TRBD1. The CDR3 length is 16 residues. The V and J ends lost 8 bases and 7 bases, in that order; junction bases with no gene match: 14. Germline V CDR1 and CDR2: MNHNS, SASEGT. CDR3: CASRWFGGTENSPLHF. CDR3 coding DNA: TGTGCCAGCCGGTGGTTTGGTGGGACAGAGAATTCACCCCTCCACTTT.

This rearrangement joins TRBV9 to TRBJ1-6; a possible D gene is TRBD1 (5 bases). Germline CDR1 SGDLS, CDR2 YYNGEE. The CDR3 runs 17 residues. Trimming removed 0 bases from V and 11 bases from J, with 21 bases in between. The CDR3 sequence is CASSVGWDRGGRTPLHF. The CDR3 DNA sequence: TGTGCCAGCAGCGTAGGTTGGGATAGGGGCGGGAGAACACCCCTCCACTTT. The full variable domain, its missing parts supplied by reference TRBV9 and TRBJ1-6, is DSGVTQTPKHLITATGQRVTLRCSPRSGDLSVYWYQQSLDQGLQFLIQYYNGEERAKGNILERFSAQQFPDLHSELNLSSLELGDSALYFCASSVGWDRGGRTPLHFGNGTRLTVT.

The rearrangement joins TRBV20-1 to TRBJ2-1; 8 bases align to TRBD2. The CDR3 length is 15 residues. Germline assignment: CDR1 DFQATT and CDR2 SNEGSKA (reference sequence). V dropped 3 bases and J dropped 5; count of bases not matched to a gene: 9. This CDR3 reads CSARGAGGRDNEQFF. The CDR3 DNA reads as TGCAGTGCTAGGGGCGCGGGGGGCCGCGACAATGAGCAGTTCTTC.

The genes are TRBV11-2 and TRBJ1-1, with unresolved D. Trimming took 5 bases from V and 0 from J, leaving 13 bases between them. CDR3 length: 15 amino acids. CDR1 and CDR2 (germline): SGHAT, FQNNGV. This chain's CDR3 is CASSQFGSMNTEAFF. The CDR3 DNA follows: TGTGCCAGCAGCCAGTTTGGAAGTATGAACACTGAAGCTTTCTTT.

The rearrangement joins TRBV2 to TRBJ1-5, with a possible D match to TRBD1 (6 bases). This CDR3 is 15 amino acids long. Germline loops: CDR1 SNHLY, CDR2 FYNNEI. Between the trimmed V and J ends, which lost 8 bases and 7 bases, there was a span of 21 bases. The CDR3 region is CASRPFGGAGQPQHF. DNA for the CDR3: TGTGCCAGCCGGCCTTTTGGGGGGGCAGGGCAGCCCCAGCATTTT.

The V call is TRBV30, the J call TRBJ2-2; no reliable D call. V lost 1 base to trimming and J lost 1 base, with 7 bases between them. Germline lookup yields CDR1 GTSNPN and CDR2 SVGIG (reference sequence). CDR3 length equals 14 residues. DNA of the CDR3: TGTGCCTGGAGTGCTGGGCGGAACACCGGGGAGCTGTTTTTT. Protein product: CAWSAGRNTGELFF.

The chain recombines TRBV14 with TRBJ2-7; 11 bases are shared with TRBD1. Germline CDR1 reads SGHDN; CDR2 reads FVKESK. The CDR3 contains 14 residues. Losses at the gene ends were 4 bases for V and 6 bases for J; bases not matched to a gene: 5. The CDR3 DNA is TGTGCCAGCAGCCGAGGACAGGGGGCTGGCGAGCAGTACTTC. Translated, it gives CASSRGQGAGEQYF.

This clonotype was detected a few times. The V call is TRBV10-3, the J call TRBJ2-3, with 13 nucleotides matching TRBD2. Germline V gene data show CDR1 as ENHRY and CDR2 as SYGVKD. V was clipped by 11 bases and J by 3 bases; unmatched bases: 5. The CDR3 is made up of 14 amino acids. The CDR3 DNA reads TGTGCCTCCACTAGCGGGGGGGGGACAGATACGCAGTATTTT. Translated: CASTSGGGTDTQYF.

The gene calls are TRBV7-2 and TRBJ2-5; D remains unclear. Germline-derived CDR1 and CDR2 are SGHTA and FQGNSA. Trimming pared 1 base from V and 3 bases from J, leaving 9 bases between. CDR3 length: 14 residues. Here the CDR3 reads CASSLVVQEETQYF. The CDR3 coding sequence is TGTGCCAGCAGCTTAGTGGTCCAGGAAGAGACCCAGTACTTC.

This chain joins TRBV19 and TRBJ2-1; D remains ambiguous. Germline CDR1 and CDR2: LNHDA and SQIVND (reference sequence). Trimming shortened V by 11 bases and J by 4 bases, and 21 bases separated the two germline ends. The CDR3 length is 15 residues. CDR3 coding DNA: TGTGCCCGGGCCCAACGCAATCAGAAATACAATGAGCAGTTCTTC. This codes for CARAQRNQKYNEQFF. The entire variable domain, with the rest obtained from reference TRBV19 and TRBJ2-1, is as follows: DGGITQSPKYLFRKEGQNVTLSCEQNLNHDAMYWYRQDPGQGLRLIYYSQIVNDFQKGDIAEGYSVSREKKESFPLTVTSAQKNPTAFYLCARAQRNQKYNEQFFGPGTRLTVL.

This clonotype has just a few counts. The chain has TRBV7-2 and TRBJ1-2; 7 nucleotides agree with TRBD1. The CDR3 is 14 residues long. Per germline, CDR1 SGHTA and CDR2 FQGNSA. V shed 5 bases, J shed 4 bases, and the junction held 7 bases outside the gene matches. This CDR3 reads CASSLTGLLYGYTF. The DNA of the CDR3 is TGTGCCAGCAGCCTGACAGGGCTGCTCTATGGCTACACCTTC.

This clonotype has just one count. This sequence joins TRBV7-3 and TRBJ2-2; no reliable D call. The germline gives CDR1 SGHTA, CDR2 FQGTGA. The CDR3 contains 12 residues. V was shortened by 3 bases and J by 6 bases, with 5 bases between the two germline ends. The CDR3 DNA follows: TGTGCCAGCAGCTTTAGTTCCGGGGAGCTGTTTTTT. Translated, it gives CASSFSSGELFF.